The sequence of this T cell receptor (beta chain) was determined in a study of blood T cell repertoires in COVID-19 (TCRdb year 2020). Broadly, across the study: The collaborator samples originated in the United States, Italy and Spain and spanned the acute and convalescent phases of COVID-19. The prospective study material was composed of cDNA or gDNA derived from T cells, B-cell-depleted T cells, or PBMCs. The dataset comprised deeply sampled blood TCRbeta repertoires from subjects exposed to, actively infected with, or recovered from COVID-19. A freely available public database, intended as a resource for researchers studying the immune response to SARS-CoV-2, is where the repertoires were released. The samples were drawn from the first 160 participants of the ongoing ImmuneRACE study and from 950 to 1,500 subjects provided by 6 global collaborators. Nearly every sample came with metadata listing a de-identified subject ID, COVID-19 status, age in years and sex. Where available, HLA class I and class II types were taken from metadata supplied by the sample provider and were not determined by assay-based typing. Findings and caveats that apply to the study as a whole: The quantity of clinical and demographic metadata differed by source and by participant and was supplied without curation.

Comments on this clone: Its cognate antigen has yet to be identified. There are no base qualities to consult, and no much larger clone falls within one base.

Reading from cysteine to phenylalanine, the CDR3 counts 15 amino acids. Of all the DNA, just the CDR3 is kept, 45 bases in frame from base 1. At the junction V is shortened by 1 base and J by 8 bases; bases outside the gene matches: 6. Per the germline V gene (reference sequence), SEHNR is the CDR1 and FQNEAQ is the CDR2. The collaborating institutions used their own protocols to collect whole blood in K2EDTA tubes. For TCRbeta analysis, collaborators shipped samples as frozen whole blood, isolated PBMCs, or DNA extracted from either of those sample types. The immunoSEQ Assay, a bias-controlled multiplex PCR, was used to amplify TCRbeta CDR3 regions from genomic DNA. From the authors' description of their analysis: Within the assay, amplification of reference gene primers was used to estimate how many nucleated cells each sample contained. Sequence reads were collapsed and filtered to measure the absolute abundance of every unique TCRbeta CDR3 rearrangement. For each sample, productive Simpson clonality was calculated as the square root of Simpson's diversity index across productive rearrangements. As stored in TCRdb, this immuneACCESS dataset retains in-frame rearrangements with V and J assigned. A fraction of the clones does not appear; measured against another copy, unresolved V genes explain less than half of the discrepancy, and the remainder lacks a known reason. The V and J calls and clone size are taken from that table; D and trimming were inferred from the DNA. For this sample there are fewer than 85,000 clones; about 83% appear just once. Of the sample, 6% to 7% is held by the ten largest clones.

Sequencing input: peripheral blood. The TCR comes from a woman aged 60-75 years with acute or convalescent COVID-19. The rearrangement joined TRBV7-9 to TRBJ1-4; 8 middle bases align to TRBD1. The nucleotides are TGTGCCAGCAGCTTAGTTCGGACAGGGCAAGAAAAACTGTTTTTT. It encodes CASSLVRTGQEKLFF.